This TCR beta chain was obtained from a study of regulatory and conventional T cells in RAG deficiency. Only in-frame clones appear in the TCRdb table, and some are missing; sequencing was by immunoSEQ multiplex PCR. This table holds roughly 35,000 clones, around 89% found once. Germline values: CDR1 PRHDT, CDR2 FYEKMQ (reference sequence). The CDR3 covers 15 residues. Concerning this clone itself: The germline gene is not matched at one end of the junction; a read error may be the cause.

These same data were also listed under a study on regulatory T cells. As that report states: Amplification used 52 TRBV primers and 13 TRBJ primers. Patient repertoires had restricted TRB V-J pairs and skewed V and J usage, most in Tregs.

The chain couples TRBV13 to TRBJ1-1, with D perhaps matching TRBD1 (6 bases). The TCR comes from a human donor in good health. The source material was CD8+ T cells sorted from blood. The CDR3 sequence: CASSNQGKMKTEAFF. In DNA, the CDR3 is TGTGCCAGCAGCAATCAGGGGAAGATGAAGACTGAAGCTTTCTTT.